Below, 13 T cell receptor beta chains from the same sample are listed, as sequenced in a study of CD4 T cells in relation to SARS-CoV-2 and coronaviruses. This table comes from immunoSEQ multiplex PCR, and its TCRdb copy is limited to in-frame clones, with some not included. The sample carries around 11,000 clones, roughly 72% recorded once. These receptors have no known antigen. The unexposed donors gave CD4+ T cells in about 2010-2018, prior to COVID-19. CD4+ T cells were isolated from the cells after around 9 days of culture. The sequencing input was CD4+ T cells from PBMCs, cultured in vitro. Every receptor here comes from a human donor in good health.

The chain combines TRBV4-1 with TRBJ1-6; 9 bases map to TRBD1. This CDR3 is 18 amino acids long. Looked up from germline, CDR1 is MGHRA and CDR2 is YSYEKL. V trimming: 0 bases; J trimming: 9 bases; junction bases outside the gene matches: 12. CDR3 nucleotides: TGCGCCAGCAGCCAAGATCTGGGTGTTGGACAGGGGAGTTCACCCCTCCACTTT. It encodes CASSQDLGVGQGSSPLHF.

A single count supports this clone. The chain links TRBV6-1 to TRBJ2-5; D not certain. Per germline, CDR1 MNHNS and CDR2 SASEGT. CDR3 length equals 11 residues. V was cut by 2 bases and J by 6 bases, with 4 bases left in between. The DNA for the CDR3 is TGTGCCAGCAGTGAATGGAAGACCCAGTACTTC. Its protein is CASSEWKTQYF.

In this sample, this clone turned up a few times. The chain combines TRBV29-1 with TRBJ1-4; 9 nucleotides line up with TRBD1. Looked up from germline, CDR1 is SQVTM and CDR2 is ANQGSEA. The CDR3 covers 16 residues. The V and J ends lost 0 bases and 8 bases, in that order; junction bases with no gene match: 10. CDR3 in amino acids: CSVEDPGTGTLEKLFF. CDR3 sequence (DNA): TGCAGCGTTGAAGATCCAGGGACAGGGACCCTAGAAAAACTGTTTTTT.

The V and J genes are TRBV7-2 and TRBJ2-7; TRBD1 matches at 9 bases. Germline CDR1 and CDR2: SGHTA and FQGNSA. V dropped 1 base and J dropped 5; count of bases not matched to a gene: 3. This CDR3 is built from 14 residues. The CDR3, as DNA: TGTGCCAGCAGCTTAGGACAGGGGGGGAACGAGCAGTACTTC. Its protein is CASSLGQGGNEQYF.

The gene calls are TRBV6-2 or TRBV6-3 and TRBJ1-2; perhaps TRBD1 as D (5 bases). CDR1 and CDR2 from the germline V gene are MNHEY and SVGEGT. V gave up 5 bases and J gave up 4 bases, with 11 bases separating them. The CDR3 sequence is 13 residues long. CDR3 residues: CASSEGQGYGYTF. The CDR3 bases are TGTGCCAGCAGTGAGGGGCAGGGCTATGGCTACACCTTC.

This clone was recorded a few times. The chain recombines TRBV6-2 or TRBV6-3 with TRBJ1-5; D possibly corresponds to TRBD1 (5 bases). V was trimmed by 6 bases and J by 6 bases, leaving 15 bases between them. CDR1 is MNHEY and CDR2 is SVGEGT in the germline V gene. The CDR3 contains 14 residues. The DNA for the CDR3 is TGTGCCAGCAGCCCCCCGGGGGACTCTCAGCCCCAGCATTTT. It is translated as CASSPPGDSQPQHF.

The chain employs TRBV18 and TRBJ1-2, with TRBD1 identical over 8 bases. Trimming at V came to 3 bases and at J to 2 bases, leaving 11 bases not matched to a gene. The CDR3 contains 17 residues. The germline CDR1 and CDR2 sequences are KGHSH and LQKENI. The CDR3 DNA reads TGTGCCAGCTCACCGCGGCTCCAGGGGGCGCAGAACTATGGCTACACCTTC. Residues: CASSPRLQGAQNYGYTF.

The V and J genes are TRBV2 and TRBJ1-1, with a weak D call TRBD1 (5 bases). The CDR3 length is 14 residues. From germline, CDR1 is SNHLY and CDR2 FYNNEI. Trimming took off 4 bases at V and 3 bases at J, with 12 bases between the two ends. This chain's CDR3 is CASSVSWGDTEAFF. Here the CDR3 DNA reads TGTGCCAGCAGTGTAAGTTGGGGGGACACTGAAGCTTTCTTT.

The chain carries TRBV7-2 and TRBJ2-1; 7 bases line up with TRBD2. J lost 7 bases, V lost 1 base, and 7 bases had no gene match. CDR3 length: 15 amino acids. Per the germline V gene, CDR1 is SGHTA and CDR2 is FQGNSA. The DNA of the CDR3 is TGTGCCAGCAGCTTAGTTGGACTAGAGTGGAATGAGCAGTTCTTC. Translation gives CASSLVGLEWNEQFF.

The chain recombines TRBV29-1 with TRBJ2-5, with TRBD2 matching 7 bases. V lost 1 base to trimming and J lost 5 bases; unmatched junction nucleotides: 7. Germline-derived CDR1 and CDR2 are SQVTM and ANQGSEA. This CDR3 comprises 14 residues. Written as DNA, the CDR3 is TGCAGCGTTGAAGTGGGGGGGTTGGGCGAGACCCAGTACTTC. Protein: CSVEVGGLGETQYF.

The chain joins TRBV6-2 or TRBV6-3 to TRBJ2-3; D possibly corresponds to TRBD2 (5 bases). Germline V gene lookup returns CDR1 MNHEY and CDR2 SVGEGT. The CDR3 is made up of 15 amino acids. V was shortened by 6 bases and J by 0 bases, with 13 bases between the two germline ends. The CDR3 loop reads CASSPDGVSTDTQYF. The CDR3 DNA is TGTGCCAGCAGCCCGGACGGGGTAAGCACAGATACGCAGTATTTT.

The V call is TRBV9, the J call TRBJ2-4, with D perhaps matching TRBD2 (5 bases). Per the germline V gene, CDR1 is SGDLS and CDR2 is YYNGEE. The CDR3 spans 16 residues. The ends were cut back, 3 bases at V and 0 bases at J, with 13 bases in the middle. CDR3 in amino acids: CASSEGGGLAKNIQYF. In nucleotides, the CDR3 is TGTGCCAGCAGCGAGGGTGGCGGGCTAGCCAAAAACATTCAGTACTTC.

The J gene is TRBJ1-2, the V gene TRBV6-2 or TRBV6-3; D is unresolved. This CDR3 region has 12 residues. The ends were cut back, 0 bases at V and 5 bases at J, with 4 bases in the middle. Germline V lookup: CDR1 MNHEY, CDR2 SVGEGT. The CDR3 here is CASSYSGYGYTF. DNA for the CDR3: TGTGCCAGCAGTTACTCGGGGTATGGCTACACCTTC.